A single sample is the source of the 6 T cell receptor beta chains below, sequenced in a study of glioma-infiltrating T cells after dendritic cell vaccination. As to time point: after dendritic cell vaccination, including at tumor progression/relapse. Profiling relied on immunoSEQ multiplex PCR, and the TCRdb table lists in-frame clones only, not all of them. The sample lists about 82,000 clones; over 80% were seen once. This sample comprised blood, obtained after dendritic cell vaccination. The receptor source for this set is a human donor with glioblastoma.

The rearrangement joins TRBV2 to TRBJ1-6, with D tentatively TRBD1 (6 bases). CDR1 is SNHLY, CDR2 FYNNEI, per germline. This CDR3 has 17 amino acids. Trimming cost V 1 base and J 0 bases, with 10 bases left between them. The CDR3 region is CASSEGGPSSYNSPLHF. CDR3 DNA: TGTGCCAGCAGTGAAGGGGGGCCTAGCTCCTATAATTCACCCCTCCACTTT.

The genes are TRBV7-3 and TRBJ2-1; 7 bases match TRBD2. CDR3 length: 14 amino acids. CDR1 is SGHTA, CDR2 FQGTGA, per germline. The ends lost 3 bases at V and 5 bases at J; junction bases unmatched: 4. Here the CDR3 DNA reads TGTGCCAGCAGCTTCCCGGGGGGTAACAATGAGCAGTTCTTC. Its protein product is CASSFPGGNNEQFF.

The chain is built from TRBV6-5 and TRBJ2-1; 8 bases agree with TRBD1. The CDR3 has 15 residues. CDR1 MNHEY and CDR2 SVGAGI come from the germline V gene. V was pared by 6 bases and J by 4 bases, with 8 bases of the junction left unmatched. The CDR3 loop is CASRSTGTGYNEQFF. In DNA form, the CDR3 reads TGTGCCAGCAGAAGCACCGGGACAGGATACAATGAGCAGTTCTTC.

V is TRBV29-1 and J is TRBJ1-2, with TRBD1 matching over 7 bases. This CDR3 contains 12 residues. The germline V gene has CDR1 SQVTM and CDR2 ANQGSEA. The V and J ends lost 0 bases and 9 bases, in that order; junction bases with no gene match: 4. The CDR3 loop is CSVEDQGDRYTF. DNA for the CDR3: TGCAGCGTTGAAGATCAGGGGGATCGCTACACCTTC.

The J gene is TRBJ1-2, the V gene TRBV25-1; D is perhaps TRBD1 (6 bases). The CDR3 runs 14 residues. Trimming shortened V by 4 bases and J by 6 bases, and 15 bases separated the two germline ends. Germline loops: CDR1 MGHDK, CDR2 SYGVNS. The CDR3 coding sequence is TGTGCCAGCAGTGCTTCTAGACAGGTGGATGGCTACACCTTC. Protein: CASSASRQVDGYTF.

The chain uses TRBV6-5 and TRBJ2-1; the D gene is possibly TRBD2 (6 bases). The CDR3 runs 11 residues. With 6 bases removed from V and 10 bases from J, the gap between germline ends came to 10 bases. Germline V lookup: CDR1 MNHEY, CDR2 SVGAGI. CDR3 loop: CASRIRGEQFF. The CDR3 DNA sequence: TGTGCCAGCAGAATCCGGGGGGAGCAGTTCTTC.